The sample holds many counts of the clone carrying this T cell receptor (beta chain). Its matching antigen is unknown. Samples came from axillary lymph nodes draining the breast cancer. TCRdb passed the multiplex PCR reads through MiXCR, listing each CDR3 protein once. Of 200,000 to 250,000 distinct CDR3 sequences listed, under 40% are singletons. This sample was taken from a study of breast tumors, draining lymph nodes, adjacent tissues. General observations from the study: That most tumor T cells come from lymph nodes remained unproven.

Trimming took off 3 bases at V and 5 bases at J, with 13 bases between the two ends. CDR3 length equals 15 residues. The germline V gene has CDR1 SGHAT and CDR2 FQNNGV. This TCR derives from a female donor with breast cancer. Some clones in this sample may be carry-over from other donors' samples. Sequencing was done on a sample of axillary lymph node tissue. This chain connects TRBV11-2 to TRBJ1-4; perhaps TRBD1 as D (5 bases). The CDR3 nucleotides read TGTGCCAGCAGCTTTTCGGGGCAAAAGAATGAAAAACTGTTTTTT. Translated: CASSFSGQKNEKLFF.